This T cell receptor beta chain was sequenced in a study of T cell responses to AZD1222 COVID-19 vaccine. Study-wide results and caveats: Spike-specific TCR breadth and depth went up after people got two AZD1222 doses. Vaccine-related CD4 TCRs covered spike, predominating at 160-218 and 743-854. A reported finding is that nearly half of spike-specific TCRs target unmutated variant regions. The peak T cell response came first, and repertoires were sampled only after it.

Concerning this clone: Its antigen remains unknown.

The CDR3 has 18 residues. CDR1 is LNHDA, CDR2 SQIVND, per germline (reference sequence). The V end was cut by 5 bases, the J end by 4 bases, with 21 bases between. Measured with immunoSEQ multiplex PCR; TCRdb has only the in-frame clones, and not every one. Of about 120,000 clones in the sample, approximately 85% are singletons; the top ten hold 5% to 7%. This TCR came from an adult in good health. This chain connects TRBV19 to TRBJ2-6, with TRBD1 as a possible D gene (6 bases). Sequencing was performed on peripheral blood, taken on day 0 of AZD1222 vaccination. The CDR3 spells CASSGTGHPDLGANVLTF. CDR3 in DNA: TGTGCCAGTAGTGGAACGGGACACCCGGATTTGGGGGCCAACGTCCTGACTTTC.